This TCR beta chain is drawn from a study of T cells in Graves' hyperthyroidism and ophthalmopathy. This clonotype has at least ten counts. There were TCR beta CDR3 regions amplified from RNA transcripts. RT-PCR in the first round (using the HTBI primer set) targeted the TCR CDR3. MiXCR, applied by TCRdb to the multiplex PCR reads, yields one record per CDR3 protein. The repertoire holds roughly 630,000 distinct CDR3 sequences, roughly 14% seen once, with approximately 7% in the top ten. The CDR3 has 15 residues. Germline assignment: CDR1 MNHEY and CDR2 SVGAGI. The V and J ends lost 2 bases and 6 bases, in that order; junction bases with no gene match: 7.

The source is a woman aged 25-40 years with Graves' hyperthyroidism. Sequencing used blood. The chain uses TRBV6-5 and TRBJ2-1; 7 nucleotides match TRBD2. CDR3 nucleotides: TGTGCCAGCAGTTACCGCGGGAGTATCGGCAATGAGCAGTTCTTC. It codes for CASSYRGSIGNEQFF.